This is a list of T cell receptor beta chains from one sample in a study of shared clonotypes between healthy human individuals. Profiled with immunoSEQ multiplex PCR; TCRdb holds only in-frame clones, not every one. This sample yields over 95,000 clones, of which more than 45% are seen a single time; more than 13% belongs to the top ten. Sequenced input: PBMCs. The source of these receptors is a woman in her forties in good health. Some clones in this sample may be carry-over from other donors' samples. Both conserved end residues are part of each CDR3. D genes are given only for firm matches. Only part of the rows carry a size: once, few, many, or a class if the clone is expanded.

V,J,D,size,CDR3,DNA
TRBV28,TRBJ2-5,.,.,CASSLGSTQETQYF,TGTGCCAGCAGCCTAGGGTCCACACAAGAGACCCAGTACTTC
TRBV7-3,TRBJ2-2,TRBD1,.,CASSPTGTTGELFF,TGTGCCAGCAGCCCGACAGGGACCACCGGGGAGCTGTTTTTT
TRBV27,TRBJ1-1,.,.,CASSIRGMNTEAFF,TGTGCCAGCAGTATCAGGGGAATGAACACTGAAGCTTTCTTT
TRBV13,TRBJ2-7,TRBD2,.,CASSGPGTSASYEQYF,TGTGCCAGCAGCGGGCCGGGGACTAGCGCGTCCTACGAGCAGTACTTC
TRBV27,TRBJ2-1,.,.,CASSDSEVGEQFF,TGTGCCAGCAGTGACTCCGAAGTGGGTGAGCAGTTCTTC
TRBV29-1,TRBJ2-5,.,.,CSTWVETQYF,TGCAGCACTTGGGTGGAGACCCAGTACTTC
TRBV4-2,TRBJ2-7,TRBD1,.,CASSQGGGQGREQYF,TGTGCCAGCAGCCAGGGCGGGGGACAGGGTCGCGAGCAGTACTTC
TRBV11-2,TRBJ2-7,.,few,CASSLVPLTPSYEQYF,TGTGCCAGCAGCTTAGTTCCTCTGACCCCCTCCTACGAGCAGTACTTC
TRBV15,TRBJ2-7,.,.,CATSRDKQSYEQYF,TGTGCCACCAGCAGAGATAAACAGTCCTACGAGCAGTACTTC
TRBV29-1,TRBJ1-2,.,.,CSAGGDDYGYTF,TGCAGCGCGGGGGGAGATGACTATGGCTACACCTTC
TRBV18,TRBJ1-2,.,.,CASSPAGKPDYGYTF,TGTGCCAGCTCACCAGCCGGGAAGCCGGACTATGGCTACACCTTC
TRBV4-1,TRBJ1-3,.,many,CASSQNRELGNTIYF,TGCGCCAGCAGCCAGAACAGGGAGCTGGGAAACACCATATATTTT
TRBV6-5,TRBJ2-5,.,.,CASSTAGFGETQYF,TGTGCCAGCAGCACGGCGGGATTTGGAGAGACCCAGTACTTC
TRBV6-5,TRBJ2-7,.,.,CASSYSDTAYEQYF,TGTGCCAGCAGTTACTCTGATACAGCCTACGAGCAGTACTTC
TRBV4-3,TRBJ2-1,TRBD2,.,CASSQDLLAGFSYNEQFF,TGCGCCAGCAGCCAAGATCTTCTAGCGGGCTTCTCCTACAATGAGCAGTTCTTC
TRBV27,TRBJ1-2,.,.,CASSLSPGSYGYTF,TGTGCCAGCAGTTTATCGCCAGGGAGCTATGGCTACACCTTC
TRBV27,TRBJ1-2,TRBD1,many,CASSPQGPEYGYTF,TGTGCCAGCAGTCCACAGGGGCCCGAGTATGGCTACACCTTC
TRBV5-1,TRBJ1-1,.,.,CASSDTQNTEAFF,TGCGCCAGCAGTGACACTCAGAACACTGAAGCTTTCTTT
TRBV7-2,TRBJ2-1,TRBD2,.,CASSPGTSDYNEQFF,TGTGCCAGCAGCCCCGGGACTAGCGACTACAATGAGCAGTTCTTC
TRBV18,TRBJ1-3,.,.,CASSPRTTPGNTIYF,TGTGCCAGCTCACCAAGGACTACGCCCGGAAACACCATATATTTT
TRBV29-1,TRBJ2-5,.,.,CSVEDRTVRETQYF,TGCAGCGTTGAAGATCGTACGGTCCGGGAGACCCAGTACTTC
TRBV4-1,TRBJ1-2,TRBD1,.,CASSPRGDSQGGYTF,TGCGCCAGCAGCCCGCGAGGGGACAGTCAGGGCGGCTACACCTTC
TRBV29-1,TRBJ2-1,.,.,CSVVSDRSNEQFF,TGCAGCGTTGTATCGGACCGCAGCAATGAGCAGTTCTTC
TRBV29-1,TRBJ2-7,TRBD2,.,CSARTSGSGYEQYF,TGCAGCGCGCGGACTAGCGGGAGCGGTTACGAGCAGTACTTC
TRBV20-1,TRBJ2-5,.,.,CSAAAEETQYF,TGCAGTGCTGCTGCGGAAGAGACCCAGTACTTC
TRBV30,TRBJ2-7,.,many,CAWRGLYAGYEQYF,TGTGCCTGGAGGGGACTTTATGCAGGCTACGAGCAGTACTTC
TRBV6-4,TRBJ2-3,.,many,CASSGDSTDTQYF,TGTGCCAGCAGTGGGGACAGCACAGATACGCAGTATTTT
TRBV28,TRBJ1-2,TRBD1,few,CASSAGTGRLFHYTF,TGTGCCAGCAGCGCCGGGACAGGGAGATTATTTCACTACACCTTC
TRBV20-1,TRBJ2-4,.,.,CSARDQNIQYF,TGCAGTGCTAGAGATCAAAACATTCAGTACTTC
TRBV4-3,TRBJ2-5,.,.,CASSQDHRGRQETQYF,TGCGCCAGCAGCCAAGATCACCGAGGCAGGCAAGAGACCCAGTACTTC
TRBV4-2,TRBJ1-2,.,.,CASSLRHAASGYTF,TGTGCCAGCAGCCTCCGACATGCCGCTAGCGGCTACACCTTC
TRBV19,TRBJ2-5,.,few,CASSIVGATPQETQYF,TGTGCCAGTAGTATTGTAGGGGCTACACCGCAAGAGACCCAGTACTTC